Following are 29 T cell receptor beta chains from one sample sequenced in a study of Graves' ophthalmopathy and Graves' hyperthyroidism. The TCR beta CDR3 regions underwent amplification from RNA transcripts. Following a first-round RT-PCR that used HTBI primers, a second-round multiplex PCR was carried out. TCRdb re-called the multiplex PCR reads through MiXCR, storing one row per CDR3 protein. This table has about 1.2 million distinct CDR3 sequences, about two fifths appearing once. Sequencing was done on a sample of peripheral blood or thyroid tissue (not recorded which). These TCRs come from an adult man with Graves' hyperthyroidism.

The chain couples TRBV15 to TRBJ1-5; maybe TRBD1 (5 bases). CDR1 LNHNV and CDR2 YYDKDF come from the germline V gene (reference sequence). The germline V and J ends were trimmed by 10 bases and 7 bases, with 11 bases remaining between them. The CDR3 is made up of 11 amino acids. CDR3 nucleotide sequence: TGTGCCAGGGACCGACGGCAGCCCCAGCATTTT. This codes for CARDRRQPQHF.

The chain carries TRBV6-5 and TRBJ1-3; no reliable D call. Per germline, CDR1 MNHEY and CDR2 SVGAGI. The CDR3 is made up of 13 amino acids. V lost 6 bases to trimming and J lost 5 bases, with 11 bases between them. CDR3 bases: TGTGCCAGCAGGTCGGGGATGAGAAACACCATATATTTT. It codes for CASRSGMRNTIYF.

The CDR3 DNA reads as TGTGCCAGCAGCGCGGAAAAGAACCAGCATTTT. Translating gives CASSAEKNQHF. This chain links TRBV6-6 with TRBJ1-5; unclear D gene. Deletions cut 6 bases from V and 12 bases from J, with 12 bases between. The CDR3 extends over 11 amino acids. The germline V gene encodes CDR1 MNHNY and CDR2 SVGAGI (reference sequence).

The V gene is TRBV6-2 or TRBV6-3, the J gene TRBJ2-7; D gene uncertain. This CDR3 is built from 12 residues. Trimming removed 8 bases from V and 3 bases from J, with 11 bases in between. The germline gives CDR1 MNHEY, CDR2 SVGEGT. This chain's CDR3 is CASRSMGYEQYF. For the CDR3, the DNA is TGTGCCAGCCGCTCAATGGGCTACGAGCAGTACTTC.

This clonotype has just a few counts. The rearrangement uses TRBV9 and TRBJ2-2, with D perhaps TRBD2 (6 bases). CDR1 SGDLS and CDR2 YYNGEE come from the germline V gene. The CDR3 has 15 amino acids. Trimming stripped 4 bases from V and 1 base from J, with 11 bases between. CDR3 nucleotides: TGTGCCAGCAGCTTATGGAGGGGGAACACCGGGGAGCTGTTTTTT. This translates into CASSLWRGNTGELFF.

This clonotype was detected once. The junction does not match germline at one end; this may be a read error. The CDR3 sequence: CASSATGAISNQPQHF. As DNA, the CDR3 is TGTGCCAGCAGTGCGACAGGGGCCATTAGCAATCAGCCCCAGCATTTT. The chain couples TRBV10-3 to TRBJ1-5, with 8 bases identical to TRBD1. This CDR3 comprises 16 residues. Germline CDR1 ENHRY, CDR2 SYGVKD.

The chain links TRBV6-9 to TRBJ1-4; TRBD1 is a possible D gene (5 bases). The CDR3 extends over 20 amino acids. V lost 5 bases to trimming and J lost 7 bases, with 32 bases between them. CDR1 and CDR2 from the germline V gene are MNHGY and SVAAGI. CDR3 protein: CASSEDRVPGTNVLGEKLFF. The CDR3 DNA follows: TGTGCCAGCAGTGAAGACCGCGTACCGGGGACTAACGTTTTGGGTGAAAAACTGTTTTTT.

In this sample, this clonotype turned up a few times. This rearrangement joins TRBV6-5 to TRBJ2-7, with D maybe TRBD1 (6 bases). Germline V gene sequence: CDR1 MNHEY, CDR2 SVGAGI. This CDR3 has 15 residues. Deletions cut 5 bases from V and 2 bases from J, with 16 bases between. CDR3 protein: CASSAADRGPYEQYF. The CDR3 nucleotides read TGTGCCAGCAGTGCAGCGGACAGAGGGCCCTACGAGCAGTACTTC.

The chain recombines TRBV2 with TRBJ2-5, with 13 bases matching TRBD2. Per the germline V gene, CDR1 is SNHLY and CDR2 is FYNNEI. V gave up 8 bases and J gave up 1 base; unmatched junction bases: 7. The CDR3 contains 16 residues. The CDR3 sequence: CASVGTSGMLQETQYF. The CDR3 DNA reads as TGTGCCAGCGTAGGGACTAGCGGGATGCTCCAAGAGACCCAGTACTTC.

This clonotype was found a few times. The chain recombines TRBV5-6 with TRBJ2-1, with D uncertain. This CDR3 is built from 12 residues. Germline V gives CDR1 SGHDT, CDR2 YYEEEE. Trimming cost V 6 bases and J 3 bases, with 7 bases left between them. The CDR3 here is CASIGDYNEQFF. The CDR3 region has the DNA TGTGCCAGCATCGGAGACTACAATGAGCAGTTCTTC.

The sample holds a few counts of this clonotype. For the CDR3, the DNA is TGTGCCAGCAGTCCCAGAGGGACAGGACACTACGAGCAGTACTTC. Protein sequence: CASSPRGTGHYEQYF. The genes are TRBV12-3 or TRBV12-4 and TRBJ2-7; 8 bases align to TRBD1. V dropped 5 bases and J dropped 3; count of bases not matched to a gene: 9. The CDR3 has 15 amino acids.

This chain links TRBV7-9 with TRBJ1-3; D is possibly TRBD1 (6 bases). The CDR3 spans 16 residues. The germline CDR1 and CDR2 sequences are SEHNR and FQNEAQ (reference sequence). Deletions cut 2 bases from V and 0 bases from J, with 11 bases between. This chain's CDR3 is CASSLWTASSGNTIYF. The CDR3 DNA is TGTGCCAGCAGCTTATGGACAGCGAGCTCTGGAAACACCATATATTTT.

In its sample, this clonotype was seen many times. The CDR3 region is CASSQARGGNEQYF. The CDR3 region has the DNA TGCGCCAGCAGCCAGGCCCGGGGAGGGAATGAGCAGTACTTC. V gene TRBV4-3 combines with J gene TRBJ2-7; TRBD2 agrees at 7 bases. The V and J ends lost 3 bases and 7 bases, in that order; junction bases with no gene match: 9. Per the germline V gene, CDR1 is LGHNA and CDR2 is YSLEER. This CDR3 region has 14 residues.

This clonotype was seen at least ten times. The chain is built from TRBV2 and TRBJ1-4; D uncertain. Germline values: CDR1 SNHLY, CDR2 FYNNEI. The length of the CDR3 is 15 residues. Trimming took off 0 bases at V and 8 bases at J, with 13 bases between the two ends. The chain's CDR3 is CASSEALPGREKLFF. In nucleotides, the CDR3 is TGTGCCAGCAGTGAAGCGTTACCTGGCCGGGAAAAACTGTTTTTT.

The chain employs TRBV15 and TRBJ2-5; the D gene could be TRBD1 or TRBD2 (5 bases each). Trimming pared 0 bases from V and 2 bases from J, leaving 13 bases between. CDR3 length: 16 amino acids. CDR1 is LNHNV and CDR2 is YYDKDF in the germline V gene (reference sequence). CDR3 DNA: TGTGCCACCAGCAGAGATCTCCGGGACCAGCAAGAGACCCAGTACTTC. It is translated as CATSRDLRDQQETQYF.

This clonotype was picked up many times. This sequence joins TRBV12-3 or TRBV12-4 and TRBJ1-6, with TRBD1 as a possible D gene (5 bases). The length of the CDR3 is 13 residues. Trimming shortened V by 2 bases and J by 9 bases, and 8 bases separated the two germline ends. The CDR3: CASSLSRGSPLHF. The CDR3 region has the DNA TGTGCCAGCAGTTTAAGTAGGGGTTCACCCCTCCACTTT.

For this clonotype: The junction does not match germline at one end; this may be a read error. The rearrangement uses TRBV29-1 and TRBJ2-6; 7 bases match TRBD1. The CDR3 runs 13 residues. The germline CDR1 and CDR2 sequences are SQVTM and ANQGSEA. CDR3 loop: CSVGQGWGANQAF. In DNA form, the CDR3 reads TGCAGCGTTGGACAGGGATGGGGAGCCAACCAAGCTTTC.

This chain links TRBV29-1 with TRBJ1-2, with D tentatively TRBD1 (5 bases). Trimming left V 7 bases short and J 8 bases short, with 14 bases between. This CDR3 is 11 amino acids long. Germline lookup yields CDR1 SQVTM and CDR2 ANQGSEA. CDR3 sequence reads: CSAKGEGGYTF. CDR3 DNA: TGCAGCGCTAAAGGGGAGGGAGGCTACACCTTC.

This clonotype was seen repeatedly, ten times or more. This chain uses TRBV7-8 with TRBJ2-7; D is possibly TRBD1 or TRBD2 (5 bases each). CDR1 is SGHVS, CDR2 FQNEAQ, per germline. Trimming left V 2 bases short and J 3 bases short, with 8 bases between. The CDR3 consists of 13 residues. CDR3 in DNA: TGTGCCAGCAGCTTACAGGGACGCTACGAGCAGTACTTC. Its translation: CASSLQGRYEQYF.

This clonotype was seen more than once but under ten times. CDR3 nucleotide sequence: TGTGCCAGCAGCGAAACTAGCGTGTGGACCGGGGAGCTGTTTTTT. Protein product: CASSETSVWTGELFF. The chain employs TRBV9 and TRBJ2-2; TRBD2 matches at 7 bases. V was clipped by 3 bases and J by 5 bases; unmatched bases: 7. The CDR3 consists of 15 residues. The germline V gene has CDR1 SGDLS and CDR2 YYNGEE.

The rearrangement joins TRBV7-2 to TRBJ2-3; 7 bases are a match to TRBD2. Germline trimming cut 4 bases from V and 2 bases from J; bases unmatched to any gene: 6. Germline V CDR1 and CDR2: SGHTA, FQGNSA. This CDR3 is built from 15 residues. CDR3 protein: CASSSHSGITDTQYF. Here the CDR3 DNA reads TGTGCCAGCAGCTCCCACAGCGGGATCACAGATACGCAGTATTTT.

This clonotype has just one count. A much larger clone differs from this one at a single base, so this may be a read error. V is TRBV19 and J is TRBJ1-4; 7 nucleotides agree with TRBD1. The germline V gene encodes CDR1 LNHDA and CDR2 SQIVND (reference sequence). This CDR3 contains 14 residues. DNA of the CDR3: TGTGCCAGTAGTTCGGGGGACAGCAATGAAAGACTGTTTTTT. Translating gives CASSSGDSNERLFF.

This clonotype was recorded many times. The chain uses TRBV19 and TRBJ2-7; TRBD2 might be the D (5 bases). Germline V gene data show CDR1 as LNHDA and CDR2 as SQIVND (reference sequence). The germline V and J ends were trimmed by 3 bases and 2 bases, with 11 bases remaining between them. CDR3 size: 14 residues. CDR3 nucleotide sequence: TGTGCCAGTAGTATTGCGGGCAGTACCTACGAGCAGTACTTC. Translating it yields CASSIAGSTYEQYF.

A remark on this clonotype: Possible read error: a much larger clone is one base away. The chain couples TRBV20-1 to TRBJ2-2; D possibly corresponds to TRBD1 (6 bases). The CDR3 runs 14 residues. V dropped 3 bases and J dropped 1 base, with 9 bases sitting between them. Looked up from germline, CDR1 is DFQATT and CDR2 is SNEGSKA (reference sequence). CDR3 residues: CSARDSWNTGELFF. The CDR3 coding sequence is TGCAGTGCTAGGGACAGCTGGAACACCGGGGAGCTGTTTTTT.

The chain links TRBV6-5 to TRBJ1-4, with 8 bases identical to TRBD1. The germline V gene encodes CDR1 MNHEY and CDR2 SVGAGI. V was clipped by 0 bases and J by 0 bases; unmatched bases: 9. The CDR3 consists of 19 residues. The CDR3 nucleotides are TGTGCCAGCAGTTACTCGACCAGGGGGCGACTTGCAACTAATGAAAAACTGTTTTTT. The encoded protein is CASSYSTRGRLATNEKLFF.

This clonotype was counted only a few times. V and J are TRBV6-2 or TRBV6-3 and TRBJ2-5, with a tentative D call TRBD1 (5 bases). There are 14 residues in the CDR3. Trimming shortened V by 0 bases and J by 8 bases, and 13 bases separated the two germline ends. CDR1 is MNHEY and CDR2 is SVGEGT in the germline V gene. The CDR3 coding sequence is TGTGCCAGCAGTTACTCCGGCCCAGGGAAAACCCAGTACTTC. Translated, it gives CASSYSGPGKTQYF.

This rearrangement joins TRBV12-3 or TRBV12-4 to TRBJ1-3; no reliable D call. CDR3 length: 15 residues. Trimming took off 6 bases at V and 0 bases at J, with 12 bases between the two ends. CDR3 loop: CASSSLSLSGNTIYF. DNA of the CDR3: TGTGCCAGCAGCTCCCTCTCCCTCTCTGGAAACACCATATATTTT.

This clonotype was seen a few times. This chain uses TRBV12-3 or TRBV12-4 with TRBJ2-2; D ambiguous. The CDR3 is made up of 14 amino acids. The V gene lost 6 bases and the J gene lost 4 bases, with 12 bases spanning the gap. This CDR3 reads CASSQVQFTGELFF. CDR3 DNA: TGTGCCAGCAGCCAAGTCCAGTTCACCGGGGAGCTGTTTTTT.

This clonotype was seen many times. This chain joins TRBV29-1 and TRBJ1-2, with D perhaps matching TRBD1 (5 bases). Germline-derived CDR1 and CDR2 are SQVTM and ANQGSEA. The CDR3 covers 15 residues. V lost 7 bases and J lost 0, with 18 bases in between. The CDR3 reads CSAGGKRKTNYGYTF. The DNA of the CDR3 is TGCAGCGCCGGGGGGAAGCGGAAGACTAACTATGGCTACACCTTC.